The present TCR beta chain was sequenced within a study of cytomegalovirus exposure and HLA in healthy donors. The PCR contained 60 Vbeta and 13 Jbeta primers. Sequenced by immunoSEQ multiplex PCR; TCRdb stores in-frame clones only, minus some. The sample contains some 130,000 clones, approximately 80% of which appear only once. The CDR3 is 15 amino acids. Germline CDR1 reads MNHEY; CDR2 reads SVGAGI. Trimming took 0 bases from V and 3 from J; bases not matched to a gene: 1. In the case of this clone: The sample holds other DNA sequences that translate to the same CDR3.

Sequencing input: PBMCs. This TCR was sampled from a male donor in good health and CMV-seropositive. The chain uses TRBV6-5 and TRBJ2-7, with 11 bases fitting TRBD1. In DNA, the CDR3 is TGTGCCAGCAGTTACTCCGGGACAGGGGGCTACGAGCAGTACTTC. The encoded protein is CASSYSGTGGYEQYF.